A selection of T cell receptor beta chains follows, all from one sample in a study of post-analysis software for immune sequencing data. TCRdb fed the PCR reads into MiXCR, producing one record per CDR3 protein. The sample includes 350,000 to 450,000 distinct CDR3 sequences, about 40% of them seen just once. The sequenced sample was blood. The receptor source for this set is a girl aged 2 to 10 with multiple sclerosis. Both conserved end residues are part of each CDR3. The D gene is left open where the match is weak. A clone size is listed for some rows: how often the clone was seen (once, few, many), or a class if it is expanded.

DNA	CDR3	D	V	J	length	size
TGCGCCAGCAGCTTGAGCGCGGGGTCCGGTGGCTACACCTTC	CASSLSAGSGGYTF	.	TRBV5-1	TRBJ1-2	14	.
TGTGCCAGCAGGCCCCGGGGGGGCCCCTACAATGAGCAGTTCTTC	CASRPRGGPYNEQFF	TRBD2	TRBV27	TRBJ2-1	15	.
TGTGCCAGCAGTTTATTTGGGGAGGCCTATGGCTACACCTTC	CASSLFGEAYGYTF	.	TRBV28	TRBJ1-2	14	.
TGTGCCAGCAGTAAGGCAGGGGACGACTACACCTTC	CASSKAGDDYTF	.	TRBV12-3/TRBV12-4	TRBJ1-2	12	.
TGCAGTGCTAGAAGCGGGGGATACACAGATACGCAGTATTTT	CSARSGGYTDTQYF	TRBD2	TRBV20-1	TRBJ2-3	14	.
TGTGCCAGCCGTACCAGCTGGGACAACCCCTACGAGCAGTACTTC	CASRTSWDNPYEQYF	.	TRBV28	TRBJ2-7	15	.
TGTGCCAGCAGCTTTTTCCTAAACAATGGGCAGTTCTTC	CASSFFLNNGQFF	.	TRBV7-2	TRBJ2-1	13	.
TGTGCCAGCACCTTAGTAGGGGAGGACTATGGCTACACCTTC	CASTLVGEDYGYTF	.	TRBV7-2	TRBJ1-2	14	.
TGTGCCACCAGTAATTCCGGGACAGGGGAAGAGACCCAGTACTTC	CATSNSGTGEETQYF	TRBD1	TRBV24-1	TRBJ2-5	15	.
TGTGCCAGCAGCTTAGACGCCACATATAATTCACCCCTCCACTTT	CASSLDATYNSPLHF	.	TRBV7-6	TRBJ1-6	15	once
TGCAGTGCTAGACCCAACCGAGGGTTTAGGACCTACGGGCAGTACTTC	CSARPNRGFRTYGQYF	.	TRBV20-1	TRBJ2-5	16	.
TGTGCCAGTAGTATGGTTTCTAGCGGGAACGAGCAGTACTTC	CASSMVSSGNEQYF	TRBD2	TRBV19	TRBJ2-7	14	.
TGTGCCAGCAGCCAGACGGATAACTATGGCTACACCTTC	CASSQTDNYGYTF	.	TRBV14	TRBJ1-2	13	once
TGCGCCAGCAGCCAAGAAAAGGGACTAGCGGGGAGAGATACGCAGTATTTT	CASSQEKGLAGRDTQYF	TRBD2	TRBV4-1	TRBJ2-3	17	.
TGTGCCAGCAGCTTAACACCAAGCACAGATACGCAGTATTTT	CASSLTPSTDTQYF	.	TRBV5-6	TRBJ2-3	14	.